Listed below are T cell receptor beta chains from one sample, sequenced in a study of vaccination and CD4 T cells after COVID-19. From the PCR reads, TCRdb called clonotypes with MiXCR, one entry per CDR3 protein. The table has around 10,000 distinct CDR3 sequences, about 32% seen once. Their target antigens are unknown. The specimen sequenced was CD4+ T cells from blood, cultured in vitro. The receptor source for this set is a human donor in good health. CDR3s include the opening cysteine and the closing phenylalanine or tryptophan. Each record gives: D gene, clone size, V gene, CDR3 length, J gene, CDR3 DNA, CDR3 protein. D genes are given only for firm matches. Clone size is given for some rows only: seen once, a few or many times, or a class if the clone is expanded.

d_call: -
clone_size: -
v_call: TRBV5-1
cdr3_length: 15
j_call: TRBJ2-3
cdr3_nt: TGCGCCAGCAGCTCAAGGACGGGCGCAAAGGATACGCAGTATTTT
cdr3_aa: CASSSRTGAKDTQYF

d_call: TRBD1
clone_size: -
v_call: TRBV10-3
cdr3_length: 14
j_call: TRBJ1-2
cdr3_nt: TGTGCCATCAGACCCGGGGGACAGCCTTATGGCTACACCTTC
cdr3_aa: CAIRPGGQPYGYTF

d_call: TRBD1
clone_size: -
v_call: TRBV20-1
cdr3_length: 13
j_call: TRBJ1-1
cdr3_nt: TGCAGTGCTCCGGGACAGGGCTTCACTGAAGCTTTCTTT
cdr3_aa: CSAPGQGFTEAFF

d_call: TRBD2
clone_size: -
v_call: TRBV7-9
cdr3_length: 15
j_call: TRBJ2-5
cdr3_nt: TGTGCCAGCAAGGAAAACCTAGCGGGAGAAGAGACCCAGTACTTC
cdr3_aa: CASKENLAGEETQYF

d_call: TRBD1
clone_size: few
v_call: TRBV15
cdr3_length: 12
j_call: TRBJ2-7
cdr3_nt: TGTGCCACCAGCACGGGCGGGACAGGGGGGACCTTC
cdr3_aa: CATSTGGTGGTF

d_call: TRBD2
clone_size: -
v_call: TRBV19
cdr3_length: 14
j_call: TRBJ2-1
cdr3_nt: TGTGCCAGTAAGAGCGGGGCCGGGGGCAATGAGCAGTTCTTC
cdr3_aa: CASKSGAGGNEQFF

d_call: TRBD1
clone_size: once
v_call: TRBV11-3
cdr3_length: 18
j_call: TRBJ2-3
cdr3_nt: TGTGCCAGCAGCTTAGGGGACAGACTGCAAACATCGGAAGATACGCAGTATTTT
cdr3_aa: CASSLGDRLQTSEDTQYF

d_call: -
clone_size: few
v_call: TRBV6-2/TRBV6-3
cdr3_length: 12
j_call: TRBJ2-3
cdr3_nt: TGTGCCAGCAAAACTATCACAGATACGCAGTATTTT
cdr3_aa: CASKTITDTQYF

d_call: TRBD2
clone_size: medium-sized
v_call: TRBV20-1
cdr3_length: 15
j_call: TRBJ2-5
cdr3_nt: TGCAGTGCTAGATCCCTAGCGGGAAGGTCGGAGACCCAGTACTTC
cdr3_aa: CSARSLAGRSETQYF

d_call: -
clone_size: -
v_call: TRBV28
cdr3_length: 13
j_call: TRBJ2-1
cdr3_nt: TGTGCCAGCAGTTTAGTCAGGGCAACCGAGCAGTTCTTC
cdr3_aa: CASSLVRATEQFF

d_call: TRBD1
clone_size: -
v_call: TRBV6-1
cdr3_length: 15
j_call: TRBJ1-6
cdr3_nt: TGTGCCAGCAGCGCTACAGGGGGCCGTAATTCACCCCTCCACTTT
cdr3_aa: CASSATGGRNSPLHF

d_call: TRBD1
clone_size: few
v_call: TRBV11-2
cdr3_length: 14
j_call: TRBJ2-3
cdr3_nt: TGTGCCAGCAGCTCGCAGGGGGTACGGGATACGCAGTATTTT
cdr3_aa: CASSSQGVRDTQYF

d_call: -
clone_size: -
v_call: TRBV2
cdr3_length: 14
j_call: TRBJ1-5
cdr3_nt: TGTGCCAGCAGTGAAAGGGCTAGCAATCAGCCCCAGCATTTT
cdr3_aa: CASSERASNQPQHF

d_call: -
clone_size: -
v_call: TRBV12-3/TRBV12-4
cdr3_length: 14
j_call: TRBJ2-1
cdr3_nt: TGTGCCAGCAGTTTATCCGGTTCCTACAATGAGCAGTTCTTC
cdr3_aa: CASSLSGSYNEQFF

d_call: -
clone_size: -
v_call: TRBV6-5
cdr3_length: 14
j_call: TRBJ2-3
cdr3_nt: TGTGCCAGCAGTTACGGGGGGATTCGAGATACGCAGTATTTT
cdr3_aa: CASSYGGIRDTQYF

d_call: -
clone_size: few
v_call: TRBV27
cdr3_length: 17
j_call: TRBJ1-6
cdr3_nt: TGTGCCAGCACTGCCGAGGCAGCCAGGTCCTATAATTCACCCCTCCACTTT
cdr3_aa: CASTAEAARSYNSPLHF

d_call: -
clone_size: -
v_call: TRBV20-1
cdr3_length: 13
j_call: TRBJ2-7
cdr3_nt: TGCAGTGCCCTTACAGACGAATCCTACGAGCAGTACTTC
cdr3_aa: CSALTDESYEQYF

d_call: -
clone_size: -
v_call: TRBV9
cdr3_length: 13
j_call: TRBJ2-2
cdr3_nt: TGTGCCAGCAGCGTATACGTCACCGGGGAGCTGTTTTTT
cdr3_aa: CASSVYVTGELFF

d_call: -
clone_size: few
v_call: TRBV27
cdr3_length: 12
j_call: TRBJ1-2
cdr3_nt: TGTGCCAGCAGTCCCGGGACACGGCGCTACACCTTC
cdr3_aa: CASSPGTRRYTF

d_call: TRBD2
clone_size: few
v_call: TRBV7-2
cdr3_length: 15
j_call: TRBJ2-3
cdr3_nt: TGTGCCAGCAGCCCCAGCGGGGGAAGCGCAGATACGCAGTATTTT
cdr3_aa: CASSPSGGSADTQYF

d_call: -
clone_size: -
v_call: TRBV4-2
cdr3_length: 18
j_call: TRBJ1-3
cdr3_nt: TGTGCCAGCAGCCAAGACGCCGGGGGCACGGCGGTCGGAAACACCATATATTTT
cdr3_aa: CASSQDAGGTAVGNTIYF

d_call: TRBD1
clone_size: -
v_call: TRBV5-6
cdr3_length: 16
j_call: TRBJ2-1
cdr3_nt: TGTGCCAGCAGCTCGTCGGGACAGGGATTTAACAATGAGCAGTTCTTC
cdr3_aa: CASSSSGQGFNNEQFF

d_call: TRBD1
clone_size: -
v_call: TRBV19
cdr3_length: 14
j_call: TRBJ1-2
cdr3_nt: TGTGCCAGTAGTTTAAAAGACAGGGTAGTAGGCTACACCTTC
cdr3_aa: CASSLKDRVVGYTF

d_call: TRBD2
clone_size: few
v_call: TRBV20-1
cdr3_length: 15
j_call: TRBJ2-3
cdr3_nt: TGCAGTGCTAGGGGACTAGCGGGAGAAGTTGATACGCAGTATTTT
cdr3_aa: CSARGLAGEVDTQYF